Listed below are T cell receptor beta chains from one sample, sequenced in a study of shared clonotypes between healthy human individuals. Clones were read by immunoSEQ multiplex PCR, and TCRdb kept only the in-frame ones, dropping some. The sample has around 560,000 clones; roughly 95% are singletons. The sequencing input was naive CD8+ T cells sorted from blood. All receptors come from a woman in her thirties in good health. The CDR3 runs from the conserved cysteine through the conserved F or W. D genes are given only for firm matches. The size entry is marked missing in some rows and otherwise reads once, few, many or a size class.

V	D	J	size	CDR3	DNA
TRBV7-2	TRBD2	TRBJ2-1	once	CASSMEREFSYNEQFF	TGTGCCAGCAGCATGGAGCGGGAGTTCTCCTACAATGAGCAGTTCTTC
TRBV19	.	TRBJ2-1	.	CASSIVPGNEQFF	TGTGCCAGTAGTATAGTCCCGGGGAATGAGCAGTTCTTC
TRBV7-6	TRBD2	TRBJ2-3	.	CASSLGLADTDTQYF	TGTGCCAGCAGCTTGGGCCTAGCGGACACAGATACGCAGTATTTT
TRBV15	TRBD2	TRBJ2-1	once	CATSPSGSSYNEQFF	TGTGCCACCAGCCCTAGCGGGAGCTCCTACAATGAGCAGTTCTTC
TRBV6-5	TRBD1	TRBJ1-4	.	CASSAQGDANEKLFF	TGTGCCAGCAGTGCCCAGGGGGACGCTAATGAAAAACTGTTTTTT
TRBV6-4	TRBD1	TRBJ1-3	once	CASSDLGQAVSGNTIYF	TGTGCCAGCAGTGACCTGGGACAGGCCGTCTCTGGAAACACCATATATTTT
TRBV7-6	TRBD2	TRBJ2-1	.	CASPKSGGRGVNEQFF	TGTGCCAGCCCGAAATCCGGCGGGCGGGGGGTCAATGAGCAGTTCTTC
TRBV9	.	TRBJ2-1	.	CASSPGLDPSSYNEQFF	TGTGCCAGCAGCCCCGGACTGGACCCTAGCTCCTACAATGAGCAGTTCTTC
TRBV28	TRBD1	TRBJ1-2	.	CASRPTGGPNYGYTF	TGTGCCAGCAGACCGACAGGGGGACCAAACTATGGCTACACCTTC
TRBV29-1	TRBD2	TRBJ2-3	.	CSASGFASGSGPDTQYF	TGCAGCGCCTCCGGGTTCGCTAGCGGGAGCGGCCCAGATACGCAGTATTTT
TRBV27	.	TRBJ2-7	.	CASGWRGGYEQYF	TGTGCCAGCGGGTGGAGGGGGGGCTACGAGCAGTACTTC
TRBV11-2	TRBD2	TRBJ2-7	once	CASSWTSGTYEQYF	TGTGCCAGCAGCTGGACTAGCGGAACCTACGAGCAGTACTTC
TRBV7-2	.	TRBJ2-7	.	CASRPGTSSYEQYF	TGTGCCAGCAGGCCCGGGACAAGCTCCTACGAGCAGTACTTC
TRBV14	.	TRBJ2-1	.	CASSQGGRYNEQFF	TGTGCCAGCAGCCAAGGAGGACGGTACAATGAGCAGTTCTTC
TRBV5-4	.	TRBJ2-7	.	CASSPGAPYEQYF	TGTGCCAGCAGCCCCGGGGCCCCCTACGAGCAGTACTTC
TRBV2	.	TRBJ2-7	.	CASSPGSSSYEQYF	TGTGCCAGCAGTCCGGGATCCAGCTCCTACGAGCAGTACTTC
TRBV27	.	TRBJ2-7	.	CASSGDTPYEQYF	TGTGCCAGCAGTGGTGACACACCCTACGAGCAGTACTTC
TRBV7-2	.	TRBJ2-7	.	CAVVLVSYEQYF	TGTGCCGTTGTTCTCGTTTCCTACGAGCAGTACTTC
TRBV30	TRBD1	TRBJ2-7	.	CAWSVQGQGFEQYF	TGTGCCTGGAGTGTACAGGGACAGGGCTTCGAGCAGTACTTC
TRBV9	.	TRBJ2-3	once	CASSPSGSTDTQYF	TGTGCCAGCAGCCCCAGCGGAAGCACAGATACGCAGTATTTT
TRBV9	TRBD1	TRBJ2-5	.	CASSLGQGFQTQYF	TGTGCCAGCAGCTTGGGACAGGGGTTTCAGACCCAGTACTTC
TRBV4-2	.	TRBJ2-7	.	CASSPTSEWQGYEQYF	TGTGCCAGCAGCCCTACCAGCGAGTGGCAGGGATACGAGCAGTACTTC
TRBV9	.	TRBJ2-1	.	CASSNKGDEQFF	TGTGCCAGCAGTAATAAGGGCGATGAGCAGTTCTTC
TRBV30	.	TRBJ2-7	.	CAWSGDFRSYEQYF	TGTGCCTGGAGTGGGGACTTTAGATCCTACGAGCAGTACTTC
TRBV19	TRBD1	TRBJ2-3	.	CASCLTGVGADTQYF	TGTGCCAGTTGTCTCACAGGGGTGGGCGCAGATACGCAGTATTTT
TRBV29-1	.	TRBJ1-3	.	CSAQTDYSGNTIYF	TGCAGCGCCCAGACGGATTACTCTGGAAACACCATATATTTT
TRBV4-1	TRBD2	TRBJ2-7	.	CASSQNGRAREQYF	TGCGCCAGCAGCCAAAACGGGAGGGCCCGCGAGCAGTACTTC
TRBV5-4	.	TRBJ2-7	.	CASSWSDSYEQYF	TGTGCCAGCAGCTGGTCGGACAGCTACGAGCAGTACTTC
TRBV11-2	.	TRBJ1-1	.	CASSLAGLNTEAFF	TGTGCCAGCAGCTTAGCGGGTCTGAACACTGAAGCTTTCTTT
TRBV16	.	TRBJ2-1	.	CASSQRPDTVYNEQFF	TGTGCCAGCAGCCAACGACCTGATACGGTTTACAATGAGCAGTTCTTC
TRBV27	.	TRBJ1-1	.	CASKLYRAATEAFF	TGTGCCAGCAAACTTTACAGGGCGGCCACTGAAGCTTTCTTT
TRBV7-9	.	TRBJ2-7	.	CASSSSAALLAYEQYF	TGTGCCAGCAGCTCGTCAGCGGCACTCTTAGCCTACGAGCAGTACTTC
TRBV6-6	.	TRBJ1-3	.	CASSYGDTIYF	TGTGCCAGCAGTTACGGGGACACCATATATTTT
TRBV5-1	TRBD2	TRBJ2-5	.	CASSLGGGPRETQYF	TGCGCCAGCAGCCTTGGGGGAGGGCCGAGGGAGACCCAGTACTTC
TRBV6-5	.	TRBJ1-4	.	CASSEGAATNEKLFF	TGTGCCAGCAGCGAGGGTGCGGCAACTAATGAAAAACTGTTTTTT
TRBV9	.	TRBJ1-3	.	CASSVDRTAGNTIYF	TGTGCCAGCAGCGTAGATCGTACGGCCGGAAACACCATATATTTT
TRBV27	.	TRBJ2-1	.	CASSLYGGLVYNEQFF	TGTGCCAGCAGTTTATACGGGGGGCTAGTTTACAATGAGCAGTTCTTC
TRBV7-2	.	TRBJ2-3	.	CASSERLGRVSTDTQYF	TGTGCCAGCAGCGAGAGGCTCGGACGGGTGAGCACAGATACGCAGTATTTT
TRBV27	.	TRBJ2-3	.	CASSFFGGDTQYF	TGTGCCAGCAGTTTTTTTGGGGGGGATACGCAGTATTTT
TRBV7-9	.	TRBJ1-2	once	CASSSNDRVFSGGYTF	TGTGCCAGCAGTTCCAATGACAGAGTCTTTTCTGGCGGCTACACCTTC
TRBV7-8	TRBD2	TRBJ2-1	.	CASSLAFRGGRSEQFF	TGTGCCAGCAGCTTAGCTTTTCGTGGCGGGAGGAGTGAGCAGTTCTTC
TRBV11-2	TRBD2	TRBJ2-7	.	CASSSTSGIYEQYF	TGTGCCAGCAGCTCCACCAGCGGGATCTACGAGCAGTACTTC
TRBV6-6	.	TRBJ2-7	.	CASRLGMDEQYF	TGTGCCAGCAGGTTGGGCATGGACGAGCAGTACTTC
TRBV2	TRBD1	TRBJ1-2	.	CAGDRAGWGSYTF	TGTGCAGGCGACAGGGCGGGTTGGGGAAGCTACACCTTC
TRBV27	TRBD1	TRBJ2-7	.	CASSILQGSEQYF	TGTGCCAGCAGTATCCTACAGGGGTCCGAGCAGTACTTC
TRBV19	.	TRBJ1-5	.	CASSMGQGYQPQHF	TGTGCCAGTAGTATGGGGCAGGGGTATCAGCCCCAGCATTTT
TRBV27	TRBD1	TRBJ1-4	.	CASSSRQGNEKLFF	TGTGCCAGCAGTTCGCGACAGGGAAATGAAAAACTGTTTTTT
TRBV2	TRBD1	TRBJ1-2	.	CASSENTGANYGYTF	TGTGCCAGCAGTGAAAATACAGGGGCTAACTATGGCTACACCTTC
TRBV7-8	TRBD1	TRBJ2-3	once	CASSFPDRGRMGTDTQYF	TGTGCCAGCAGCTTTCCCGACAGGGGGCGGATGGGCACAGATACGCAGTATTTT
TRBV29-1	.	TRBJ2-7	.	CSVETGTGPYEQYF	TGCAGCGTTGAAACTGGGACCGGACCCTACGAGCAGTACTTC
TRBV7-6	TRBD1	TRBJ1-5	.	CASSRWDRYSNQPQHF	TGTGCCAGCAGCAGATGGGACAGATATAGCAATCAGCCCCAGCATTTT
TRBV14	TRBD2	TRBJ2-3	.	CARGLAEGGDTQYF	TGTGCCAGGGGACTAGCGGAGGGGGGAGATACGCAGTATTTT
TRBV27	.	TRBJ2-7	once	CASRLAARLSYEQYF	TGTGCCAGCAGATTAGCGGCACGCCTTTCCTACGAGCAGTACTTC
TRBV25-1	.	TRBJ1-1	.	CASSEWRTDEAFF	TGTGCCAGCAGTGAATGGCGGACAGATGAAGCTTTCTTT
TRBV7-8	.	TRBJ1-2	.	CASSPRDDNYGYTF	TGTGCCAGCAGCCCAAGGGACGATAACTATGGCTACACCTTC
TRBV7-2	TRBD2	TRBJ2-7	.	CASGLAGSYEQYF	TGTGCCAGCGGCCTAGCGGGGTCCTACGAGCAGTACTTC
TRBV6-5	TRBD1	TRBJ1-4	.	CASSPAGGSEKLFF	TGTGCCAGCAGTCCAGCAGGGGGTAGCGAAAAACTGTTTTTT